This is a list of T cell receptor beta chains from one sample in a study of siplizumab effects on memory and regulatory T cells. Data came from immunoSEQ multiplex PCR; TCRdb stores just in-frame clones and leaves some out. The profile shows 62,000 or so clones, around four fifths of them singletons. Sequenced: memory CD4+ T cells sorted from blood. Receptors originate from a human donor in good health. CDR3s include the opening cysteine and the closing phenylalanine or tryptophan. The order of the fields is J gene, D gene, clone size, V gene, CDR3 DNA, CDR3 protein. A D gene is named only where the DNA matches it firmly. Rows may omit the clone size; those that give it use once, few, many or a size class.

j_gene: TRBJ2-3; d_gene: .; abundance: .; v_gene: TRBV7-2; CDR3nt: TGTGCCAGCAGCCTAGAAGGATTCGGTCTTTTGTATTTT; CDR3aa: CASSLEGFGLLYF
j_gene: TRBJ2-5; d_gene: TRBD2; abundance: .; v_gene: TRBV9; CDR3nt: TGTGCCAGCAGCGTACTAGCGGGGGACTTCCAAGAGACCCAGTACTTC; CDR3aa: CASSVLAGDFQETQYF
j_gene: TRBJ2-7; d_gene: TRBD2; abundance: once; v_gene: TRBV11-2; CDR3nt: TGTGCCAGCAGCTTAGGGGCGGCGGGAGCTTACGAGCAGTACTTC; CDR3aa: CASSLGAAGAYEQYF
j_gene: TRBJ1-2; d_gene: .; abundance: .; v_gene: TRBV11-2; CDR3nt: TGTGCCAGCAGGCCCGGGAGAGCGGGAGGCTACACCTTC; CDR3aa: CASRPGRAGGYTF
j_gene: TRBJ2-5; d_gene: TRBD2; abundance: .; v_gene: TRBV6-1; CDR3nt: TGTGCCAGCAGTGATTTGGGGAGGGAAGAGACCCAGTACTTC; CDR3aa: CASSDLGREETQYF
j_gene: TRBJ1-6; d_gene: .; abundance: .; v_gene: TRBV13; CDR3nt: TGTGCCAGCAGCGTAGGACAGTACAATTCACCCCTCCACTTT; CDR3aa: CASSVGQYNSPLHF
j_gene: TRBJ2-3; d_gene: .; abundance: few; v_gene: TRBV19; CDR3nt: TGTGCCAGTAGTCGGACAGATACGCAGTATTTT; CDR3aa: CASSRTDTQYF
j_gene: TRBJ2-5; d_gene: .; abundance: .; v_gene: TRBV21-1; CDR3nt: TGTGCCAGCAGCAAATCCGAAGCGGGATACCAAGAGACCCAGTACTTC; CDR3aa: CASSKSEAGYQETQYF
j_gene: TRBJ1-1; d_gene: .; abundance: .; v_gene: TRBV5-8; CDR3nt: TGTGCCAGCAGCTTGGGCCGGAGGTCGGACACTGAAGCTTTCTTT; CDR3aa: CASSLGRRSDTEAFF
j_gene: TRBJ2-1; d_gene: .; abundance: .; v_gene: TRBV7-3; CDR3nt: TGTGCCAGCAGCTTAACAGGGGCTCCCTCCTACAATGAGCAGTTCTTC; CDR3aa: CASSLTGAPSYNEQFF
j_gene: TRBJ1-5; d_gene: .; abundance: once; v_gene: TRBV6-1; CDR3nt: TGTGCCAGCAGCTCTGGGGGATTCAATCAGCCCCAGCATTTT; CDR3aa: CASSSGGFNQPQHF
j_gene: TRBJ2-7; d_gene: TRBD2; abundance: .; v_gene: TRBV19; CDR3nt: TGTGCCAGTAGCTTAGCGGGAGGGTACGAGCAGTACTTC; CDR3aa: CASSLAGGYEQYF
j_gene: TRBJ2-1; d_gene: .; abundance: .; v_gene: TRBV5-8; CDR3nt: TGTGCCAGCAGCTTGCGGGGTGGAACCTACAATGAGCAGTTCTTC; CDR3aa: CASSLRGGTYNEQFF
j_gene: TRBJ1-3; d_gene: TRBD1; abundance: .; v_gene: TRBV5-1; CDR3nt: TGCGCCAGCAGCCCGGGACAGGGGGCGGAAGGAAACACCATATATTTT; CDR3aa: CASSPGQGAEGNTIYF
j_gene: TRBJ1-2; d_gene: TRBD1; abundance: .; v_gene: TRBV5-1; CDR3nt: TGCGCCAGCAGCTCCACCGGGACAGGGACCTATGGCTACACCTTC; CDR3aa: CASSSTGTGTYGYTF
j_gene: TRBJ2-2; d_gene: .; abundance: .; v_gene: TRBV9; CDR3nt: TGTGCCAGCAGCCCTCTGGGAGCGTCCGGGGAGCTGTTTTTT; CDR3aa: CASSPLGASGELFF
j_gene: TRBJ2-7; d_gene: .; abundance: .; v_gene: TRBV5-6; CDR3nt: TGTGCCAGCAGTCCAGAAGGACAGACCTCCTACGAGCAGTACTTC; CDR3aa: CASSPEGQTSYEQYF